These 16 T cell receptor beta chains share one sample of origin, sequenced in a study of blood T cell repertoires in COVID-19. Generated by immunoSEQ multiplex PCR, the TCRdb table keeps only in-frame clones and is missing some. Here the sample spans hundreds of thousands of clones, about nine tenths being singletons. The specimen sequenced was peripheral blood. These receptors were collected from an older woman with COVID-19, enrolled during active disease.

The gene calls are TRBV15 and TRBJ2-3; 12 positions match TRBD2. V dropped 1 base and J dropped 5; count of bases not matched to a gene: 4. Germline loops: CDR1 LNHNV, CDR2 YYDKDF (reference sequence). The CDR3 contains 16 residues. This CDR3 reads CATSRGASGGVDTQYF. DNA of the CDR3: TGTGCCACCAGCAGAGGGGCTAGCGGGGGGGTAGATACGCAGTATTTT.

The chain employs TRBV30 and TRBJ2-7, with TRBD1 matching over 8 bases. This CDR3 spans 13 amino acids. Germline CDR1 GTSNPN, CDR2 SVGIG (reference sequence). Unmatched junction bases numbered 0, after V lost 1 base and J lost 1 base. The CDR3 DNA reads TGTGCCTGGAGTGACAGGGGGTCCTACGAGCAGTACTTC. This translates into CAWSDRGSYEQYF.

The rearrangement links TRBV5-1 to TRBJ1-1, with D tentatively TRBD1 (6 bases). The CDR3 is 16 amino acids. Trimming cost V 4 bases and J 1 base, with 17 bases left between them. CDR1 is SGHRS and CDR2 is YFSETQ in the germline V gene. CDR3 sequence reads: CASSLGGGVGNTEAFF. The CDR3 DNA follows: TGCGCCAGCAGCCTGGGCGGGGGCGTGGGGAACACTGAAGCTTTCTTT. Based on the CDR3 plus reference TRBV5-1 and TRBJ1-1, the full variable domain is KAGVTQTPRYLIKTRGQQVTLSCSPISGHRSVSWYQQTPGQGLQFLFEYFSETQRNKGNFPGRFSGRQFSNSRSEMNVSTLELGDSALYLCASSLGGGVGNTEAFFGQGTRLTVV.

The V call is TRBV9, the J call TRBJ2-7; TRBD2 aligns across 10 bases. Germline V CDR1 and CDR2: SGDLS, YYNGEE. The CDR3 sequence is 15 residues long. V was pared by 3 bases and J by 5 bases, with 8 bases of the junction left unmatched. The CDR3 DNA sequence: TGTGCCAGCAGCGGACCGAGCGGGGGGGGGCACGAGCAGTACTTC. Translated: CASSGPSGGGHEQYF.

The chain links TRBV5-1 to TRBJ2-5; 10 positions match TRBD1. Unmatched junction bases numbered 6, after V lost 3 bases and J lost 4 bases. The germline V gene encodes CDR1 SGHRS and CDR2 YFSETQ. The CDR3 loop spans 15 amino acids. CDR3 sequence reads: CASSYRTGGRETQYF. The CDR3 DNA reads TGCGCCAGCAGCTACCGGACAGGGGGAAGAGAGACCCAGTACTTC.

This sequence joins TRBV5-1 and TRBJ2-3, with a tentative D call TRBD1 (6 bases). Trimming removed 4 bases from V and 1 base from J, with 13 bases in between. The germline V gene has CDR1 SGHRS and CDR2 YFSETQ. The CDR3 spans 15 residues. The CDR3 coding sequence is TGCGCCAGCAGCGTCGTAGACAGGCGCACAGATACGCAGTATTTT. Protein product: CASSVVDRRTDTQYF.

J is TRBJ1-1 and V is TRBV6-6; D might be TRBD1 (5 bases). The ends were cut back, 4 bases at V and 1 base at J, with 16 bases in the middle. The CDR3 extends over 16 amino acids. CDR1 and CDR2 from the germline V gene are MNHNY and SVGAGI (reference sequence). The CDR3 protein is CASSFPGTGGNTEAFF. The DNA for the CDR3 is TGTGCCAGCAGTTTCCCAGGGACGGGGGGGAACACTGAAGCTTTCTTT.

For the CDR3, the DNA is TGTGCCAGCAGTGACTACAGGGGTACTGGCACTGAAGCTTTCTTT. It is translated as CASSDYRGTGTEAFF. The chain links TRBV2 to TRBJ1-1, with 7 positions matching TRBD1. Losses at the gene ends were 3 bases for V and 4 bases for J; bases not matched to a gene: 8. This CDR3 spans 15 amino acids. CDR1 SNHLY and CDR2 FYNNEI come from the germline V gene.

This sequence joins TRBV7-9 and TRBJ1-5, with 7 bases fitting TRBD1. The germline V gene encodes CDR1 SEHNR and CDR2 FQNEAQ (reference sequence). V lost 4 bases to trimming and J lost 6 bases; unmatched junction nucleotides: 9. This CDR3 comprises 15 residues. CDR3 DNA sequence: TGTGCCAGCAGCTCCTCGGACAGGATCGCTCAGCCCCAGCATTTT. As protein: CASSSSDRIAQPQHF.

The chain recombines TRBV1 with TRBJ2-7; the listed D gene, TRBD1, was not tested against the DNA. TRBV1 is a listed pseudogene. The CDR3 runs 15 residues. The CDR3 region has the DNA TGCACCAGCAGCCAAGAGGGACAGGGGGCGTACGAGCAGTACTTC. It yields the protein CTSSQEGQGAYEQYF.

The genes are TRBV7-9 and TRBJ2-1; the match to TRBD2 covers 7 bases. Unmatched junction bases numbered 3, after V lost 7 bases and J lost 0 bases. Germline V CDR1 and CDR2: SEHNR, FQNEAQ (reference sequence). The CDR3 length is 14 residues. The CDR3 loop reads CASTGTNSYNEQFF. CDR3 DNA: TGTGCCAGCACCGGGACTAACTCCTACAATGAGCAGTTCTTC.

This clone was seen only once. J is TRBJ2-3 and V is TRBV5-1; TRBD2 matches 8 bases. V was pared by 2 bases and J by 3 bases, with 8 bases of the junction left unmatched. The CDR3 is made up of 16 amino acids. Germline CDR1 is SGHRS and CDR2 is YFSETQ. The CDR3 spells CASSFVGGAKTDTQYF. CDR3 coding DNA: TGCGCCAGCAGCTTTGTCGGGGGGGCGAAAACAGATACGCAGTATTTT.

J is TRBJ1-2 and V is TRBV7-2; TRBD1 agrees at 7 bases. V lost 5 bases and J lost 4; bases outside the gene matches: 16. CDR3 length equals 17 residues. The germline V gene has CDR1 SGHTA and CDR2 FQGNSA. The CDR3 sequence is CASSPGRGGDSVYGYTF. CDR3 bases: TGTGCCAGCAGCCCCGGTCGGGGGGGGGACAGCGTCTATGGCTACACCTTC.

The chain couples TRBV29-1 to TRBJ1-1, with 7 nucleotides matching TRBD1. This CDR3 region has 12 residues. After removal of 4 bases from V and 5 bases from J, the junction contained 4 bases not matched to a gene. Germline V gene lookup returns CDR1 SQVTM and CDR2 ANQGSEA. In DNA form, the CDR3 reads TGCAGCGTTGGGACAGGTAAGACTGAAGCTTTCTTT. This encodes CSVGTGKTEAFF.

The chain is built from TRBV18 and TRBJ2-6; possible D gene TRBD2, 6 bases. The CDR3 runs to 18 residues. The V end was cut by 3 bases, the J end by 0 bases, with 15 bases between. The germline gives CDR1 KGHSH, CDR2 LQKENI. CDR3 in DNA: TGTGCCAGCTCACCCTACGGGACTTCCCACTCTGGGGCCAACGTCCTGACTTTC. As protein: CASSPYGTSHSGANVLTF.

The rearrangement joins TRBV6-6 to TRBJ1-6, with D tentatively TRBD1 (6 bases). The germline V gene encodes CDR1 MNHNY and CDR2 SVGAGI (reference sequence). The V end was cut by 8 bases, the J end by 7 bases, with 12 bases between. There are 13 residues in the CDR3. For the CDR3, the DNA is TGTGCCAGCTTGGGAGGGGGGAATTCACCCCTCCACTTT. Its protein product is CASLGGGNSPLHF.